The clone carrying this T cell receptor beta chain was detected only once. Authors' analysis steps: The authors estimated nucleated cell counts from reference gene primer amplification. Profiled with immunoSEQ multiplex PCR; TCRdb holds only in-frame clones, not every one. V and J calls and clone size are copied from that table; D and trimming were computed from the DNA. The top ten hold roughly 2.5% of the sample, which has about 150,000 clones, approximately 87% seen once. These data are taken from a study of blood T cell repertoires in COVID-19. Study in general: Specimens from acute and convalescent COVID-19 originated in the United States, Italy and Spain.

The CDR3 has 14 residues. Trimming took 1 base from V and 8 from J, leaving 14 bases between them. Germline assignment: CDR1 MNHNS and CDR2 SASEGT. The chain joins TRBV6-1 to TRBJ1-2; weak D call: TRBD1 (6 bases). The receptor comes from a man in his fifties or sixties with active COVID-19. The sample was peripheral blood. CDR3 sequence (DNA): TGTGCCAGCAGTGAAGGGACAGTCGGGCTGGGCTACACCTTC. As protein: CASSEGTVGLGYTF.